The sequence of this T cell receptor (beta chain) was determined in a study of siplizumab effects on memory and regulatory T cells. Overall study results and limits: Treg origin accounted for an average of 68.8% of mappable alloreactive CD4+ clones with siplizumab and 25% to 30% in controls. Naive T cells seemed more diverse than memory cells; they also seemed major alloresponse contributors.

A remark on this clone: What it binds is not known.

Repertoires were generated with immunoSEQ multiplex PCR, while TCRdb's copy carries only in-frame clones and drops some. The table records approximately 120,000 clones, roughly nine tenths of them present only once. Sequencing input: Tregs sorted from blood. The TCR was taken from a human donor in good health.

The CDR3 sequence: CASSSPGNRAHTEAFF. CDR3 coding DNA: TGTGCCAGCAGCTCCCCCGGGAACAGGGCTCACACTGAAGCTTTCTTT. V is TRBV28 and J is TRBJ1-1; D possibly corresponds to TRBD1 (6 bases). The V end lost 6 bases, the J end lost 3 bases, and 20 bases lay between the germline ends. Germline values: CDR1 MDHEN, CDR2 SYDVKM. This CDR3 region has 16 residues.